One sample yielded the 31 T cell receptor beta chains listed below, sequenced in a study of regulatory T cells in long-lasting Graves disease. The time point is: newly diagnosed GD, antithyroid drugs for less than 3 months. Construction of the TCR library relied on RNA isolated from PBMCs. Investigators prepared the TCR beta libraries by applying iRepertoire HTBI primers and Arm-PCR of CDR3 regions. TCRdb processed the multiplex PCR reads anew with MiXCR; each CDR3 protein has one entry. The sample carries roughly 510,000 distinct CDR3 sequences, 15% to 20% recorded once. These sequences were also reported in another study, on T cells in Graves' hyperthyroidism and ophthalmopathy.

The starting material was peripheral blood mononuclear cells (PBMCs), obtained at new diagnosis, from a patient treated with antithyroid drugs. The receptors were sampled from a man younger than 30 with Graves disease.

There are a few counts of this clonotype. The chain has TRBV27 and TRBJ2-5; D not resolved. This CDR3 spans 14 amino acids. Germline values: CDR1 MNHEY, CDR2 SMNVEV (reference sequence). Between the trimmed V and J ends, which lost 0 bases and 5 bases, there was a span of 10 bases. The CDR3 region is CASSLSRRVETQYF. Written as DNA, the CDR3 is TGTGCCAGCAGTTTATCGAGGCGTGTGGAGACCCAGTACTTC.

This clonotype showed up many times. The chain combines TRBV5-1 with TRBJ1-1; 11 bases align to TRBD1. The V segment lost 3 bases and the J segment 3 bases; nucleotides outside the gene matches: 4. The length of the CDR3 is 15 residues. Per germline, CDR1 SGHRS and CDR2 YFSETQ. The CDR3 loop reads CASSSRTGGYTEAFF. The CDR3 DNA is TGCGCCAGCAGCTCCCGGACAGGGGGCTACACTGAAGCTTTCTTT.

This clonotype was observed a handful of times. The V call is TRBV7-9, the J call TRBJ1-1; D unresolved. Germline-derived CDR1 and CDR2 are SEHNR and FQNEAQ (reference sequence). CDR3 length: 16 residues. The V gene lost 1 base and the J gene lost 0 bases, with 12 bases spanning the gap. The CDR3 region is CASSLGGGGVNTEAFF. The CDR3 DNA is TGTGCCAGCAGCTTAGGGGGAGGTGGTGTGAACACTGAAGCTTTCTTT.

This clonotype was counted between two and nine times. This may arise from a read error, as a much more abundant clone is one base away. V is TRBV7-2 and J is TRBJ2-3, with 10 bases lining up with TRBD2. V shed 5 bases and J 1 base; nucleotides not matched to a gene: 3. Germline CDR1 reads SGHTA; CDR2 reads FQGNSA. The CDR3 is 15 residues long. DNA of the CDR3: TGTACCAGCAGCGTCGGGACTAGCGGCACAGATACGCAGTATTTT. Its translation is CTSSVGTSGTDTQYF.

Concerning this clonotype: Relative to the germline gene, one junction end is altered; a read error may explain this. The V and J genes are TRBV7-9 and TRBJ2-1, with 14 bases fitting TRBD2. The CDR3 has 17 residues. Germline CDR1 and CDR2: SEHNR and FQNEAQ (reference sequence). CDR3 sequence: CASSSRLAGGSEGEQFF. DNA for the CDR3: TGCGCCAGCAGCTCACGACTAGCGGGAGGGAGTGAGGGTGAGCAGTTCTTC.

With regard to this clonotype: A much larger clonotype is one base distant, so this may be a read error. This likely comes from a read error, as the CDR3 has no conserved phenylalanine or tryptophan at its end. V gene TRBV12-5 combines with J gene TRBJ2-1; possible D gene TRBD2, 6 bases. V lost 1 base to trimming and J lost 8 bases, with 15 bases between them. The CDR3 is 15 amino acids. The V gene's germline CDR1 is LGHNT and CDR2 FRNRAP. The DNA for the CDR3 is TGTGCTAGTGGTTTGGCGGGAGAGACGGGCCATGAGCAGTTCCTC. It yields the protein CASGLAGETGHEQFL.

This clonotype has ten or more counts. This chain connects TRBV15 to TRBJ2-7, with 11 bases lining up with TRBD2. The CDR3 has 14 residues. From germline, CDR1 is LNHNV and CDR2 YYDKDF (reference sequence). With 6 bases clipped from V and 3 bases from J, the junction kept 4 bases outside the gene matches. The CDR3 bases are TGTGCCACCAGTCTAGCGGGAGGAAACTACGAGCAGTACTTC. Translation: CATSLAGGNYEQYF. Full variable domain (outside the CDR3, taken from reference TRBV15 and TRBJ2-7): DAMVIQNPRYQVTQFGKPVTLSCSQTLNHNVMYWYQQKSSQAPKLLFHYYDKDFNNEADTPDNFQSRRPNTSFCFLDIRSPGLGDTAMYLCATSLAGGNYEQYFGPGTRLTVT.

This clonotype has just a few counts. V is TRBV25-1 and J is TRBJ2-3; D is perhaps TRBD1 or TRBD2 (5 bases each). Trimming took off 2 bases at V and 0 bases at J, with 9 bases between the two ends. The CDR3 sequence is 15 residues long. The germline V gene has CDR1 MGHDK and CDR2 SYGVNS. The CDR3 loop reads CASSEGTHSTDTQYF. The CDR3 DNA follows: TGTGCCAGCAGTGAAGGGACCCATAGCACAGATACGCAGTATTTT.

This clonotype was seen many times. The chain couples TRBV12-3 or TRBV12-4 to TRBJ2-3, with 8 bases aligning to TRBD2. V was pared by 7 bases and J by 3 bases, with 9 bases of the junction left unmatched. The CDR3 extends over 15 amino acids. As DNA, the CDR3 is TGTGCCAGCACCATCCGGGGGGGAGAAACAGATACGCAGTATTTT. Amino acids: CASTIRGGETDTQYF.

Concerning this clonotype itself: Being one base from a much bigger clone, this may be a read error. The chain recombines TRBV3-1 with TRBJ2-3; 16 nucleotides line up with TRBD2. The germline CDR1 and CDR2 sequences are LGHDT and YNNKEL (reference sequence). This CDR3 is 19 amino acids long. The chain's CDR3 is CASSFRWGLAGGPRDTRYF. CDR3 sequence (DNA): TGTGCCAGCAGCTTCAGATGGGGACTAGCGGGAGGGCCAAGAGATACGCGGTATTTT.

This clonotype was detected only a few times. The gene calls are TRBV28 and TRBJ1-2; D not resolved. The CDR3 extends over 17 amino acids. The germline V and J ends were trimmed by 2 bases and 0 bases, with 16 bases remaining between them. CDR1 and CDR2 (germline): MDHEN, SYDVKM. The DNA for the CDR3 is TGTGCCAGCAGTTTACGGATGACGGGCAGCCCTAACTATGGCTACACCTTC. Translated, it gives CASSLRMTGSPNYGYTF.

The rearrangement joins TRBV7-6 to TRBJ2-2; TRBD1 agrees at 9 bases. Per the germline V gene, CDR1 is SGHVS and CDR2 is FNYEAQ. The CDR3 sequence is 14 residues long. V shed 5 bases and J 6 bases; nucleotides not matched to a gene: 4. CDR3 in DNA: TGTGCCAGCAGCATGGGACAGGGATCCGGGGAGCTGTTTTTT. The encoded protein is CASSMGQGSGELFF.

V gene TRBV12-3 or TRBV12-4 combines with J gene TRBJ2-1; no clear D. Trimming removed 6 bases from V and 6 bases from J, with 12 bases in between. This CDR3 region has 13 residues. This CDR3 is CASSTLTTNEQFF. The CDR3 region has the DNA TGTGCCAGCAGCACACTTACGACCAATGAGCAGTTCTTC.

This clonotype has more than one count but fewer than ten. Written as DNA, the CDR3 is TGTGCCAGCAGTCCTACAGTCGCAACTAATGAAAAACTGTTTTTT. Translating it yields CASSPTVATNEKLFF. This chain joins TRBV27 and TRBJ1-4; D gene uncertain. The V gene's germline CDR1 is MNHEY and CDR2 SMNVEV (reference sequence). There are 15 residues in the CDR3. The V and J ends lost 5 bases and 0 bases respectively, with 10 bases between them.

The J gene is TRBJ1-5, the V gene TRBV5-1; maybe TRBD1 (5 bases). The CDR3 consists of 15 residues. The germline V and J ends were trimmed by 4 bases and 4 bases, with 15 bases remaining between them. Germline V gene sequence: CDR1 SGHRS, CDR2 YFSETQ. CDR3 sequence (DNA): TGCGCCAGCAGCACGTCGGGACGGCAGAATCAGCCCCAGCATTTT. Its translation: CASSTSGRQNQPQHF.

The V and J genes are TRBV10-3 and TRBJ1-1; no firm D call. CDR1 is ENHRY, CDR2 SYGVKD, per germline. The CDR3 extends over 14 amino acids. Trimming took 9 bases from V and 4 from J, leaving 18 bases between them. CDR3 protein: CAIGGLEEPTEAFF. The CDR3 DNA sequence: TGTGCCATAGGTGGTCTCGAGGAGCCCACTGAAGCTTTCTTT.

In its sample, this clonotype was seen a few times. J is TRBJ2-7 and V is TRBV12-3 or TRBV12-4; D gene ambiguous. V was clipped by 3 bases and J by 4 bases, with 10 bases between them. This CDR3 is 13 amino acids long. CDR3 coding DNA: TGTGCCAGCAGTTTCTACCTGGGTTACGAGCAGTACTTC. Residues: CASSFYLGYEQYF.

This chain connects TRBV20-1 to TRBJ1-1; perhaps TRBD1 as D (5 bases). This CDR3 region has 17 residues. Trimming left V 0 bases short and J 5 bases short, with 22 bases between. CDR1 and CDR2 from the germline V gene are DFQATT and SNEGSKA (reference sequence). For the CDR3, the DNA is TGCAGTGCTAGAGATCTCCGTGGGAGCCTGGAGGGGACTGAAGCTTTCTTT. Amino acids: CSARDLRGSLEGTEAFF.

This clonotype was observed a few times. V gene TRBV5-1 combines with J gene TRBJ2-7; a weak D match, TRBD1 (6 bases). The CDR3 length is 14 residues. Trimming cost V 0 bases and J 4 bases, with 11 bases left between them. Looked up from germline, CDR1 is SGHRS and CDR2 is YFSETQ. This CDR3 is CASSLVGGAYEQYF. The DNA of the CDR3 is TGCGCCAGCAGCTTGGTTGGGGGCGCGTACGAGCAGTACTTC.

This clonotype was seen at least ten times. The chain has TRBV29-1 and TRBJ1-1; the D is unclear. This CDR3 contains 11 residues. V lost 3 bases and J 1 base, leaving 3 bases between the germline ends. Germline V gives CDR1 SQVTM, CDR2 ANQGSEA. The CDR3 reads CSVEENTEAFF. The DNA for the CDR3 is TGCAGCGTTGAGGAGAACACTGAAGCTTTCTTT. Drawing the rest from reference TRBV29-1 and TRBJ1-1, the complete variable domain is SAVISQKPSRDICQRGTSLTIQCQVDSQVTMMFWYRQQPGQSLTLIATANQGSEATYESGFVIDKFPISRPNLTFSTLTVSNMSPEDSSIYLCSVEENTEAFFGQGTRLTVV.

With regard to this clonotype: One end of the junction is discordant with germline, which a read error may explain. V and J are TRBV4-1 and TRBJ2-1, with 9 bases lining up with TRBD2. This CDR3 is 16 amino acids long. Germline V gene data show CDR1 as MGHRA and CDR2 as YSYEKL. The chain's CDR3 is CTSSLRPAGGKDEQFF. CDR3 DNA sequence: TGCACCAGCAGTCTCCGGCCTGCGGGAGGGAAGGATGAGCAGTTCTTC.

This clonotype was observed many times. The rearrangement joins TRBV2 to TRBJ1-1, with TRBD1 matching 7 bases. Germline V gene lookup returns CDR1 SNHLY and CDR2 FYNNEI. The V and J ends lost 8 bases and 0 bases, in that order; junction bases with no gene match: 9. This CDR3 spans 15 amino acids. CDR3: CASGDDRVMNTEAFF. In DNA, the CDR3 is TGTGCCAGCGGGGACGACAGGGTTATGAACACTGAAGCTTTCTTT.

The table lists this clonotype with a few counts. The chain employs TRBV5-1 and TRBJ1-1; 8 nucleotides line up with TRBD1. CDR1 is SGHRS, CDR2 YFSETQ, per germline. V lost 2 bases and J lost 0; bases outside the gene matches: 3. CDR3 length: 15 residues. CDR3 sequence (DNA): TGCGCCAGCAGCTTCTGGACAGGGATGAACACTGAAGCTTTCTTT. Its translation: CASSFWTGMNTEAFF.

Here the CDR3 reads CASSLEVRTSYEQYF. The CDR3 bases are TGCGCCAGCAGCTTAGAAGTACGGACCTCCTACGAGCAGTACTTC. This chain connects TRBV5-1 to TRBJ2-7, with D unresolved. This CDR3 is built from 15 residues. Deletions cut 2 bases from V and 0 bases from J, with 12 bases between. Germline CDR1 is SGHRS and CDR2 is YFSETQ.

This clonotype was observed many times. This chain connects TRBV5-6 to TRBJ2-1, with D unclear. V was shortened by 6 bases and J by 10 bases, with 17 bases between the two germline ends. The CDR3 covers 13 residues. The germline CDR1 and CDR2 sequences are SGHDT and YYEEEE. In DNA form, the CDR3 reads TGTGCCAGCAACCCCGGCGCGTTGCGCGAGCAGTTCTTC. Protein: CASNPGALREQFF.

This clonotype has a count of ten or more. This chain joins TRBV28 and TRBJ1-2; a possible D gene is TRBD1 (5 bases). The CDR3 extends over 15 amino acids. Germline CDR1 and CDR2: MDHEN and SYDVKM. V was trimmed by 5 bases and J by 7 bases, leaving 20 bases between them. The CDR3 region has the DNA TGTGCCAGCAGTACCTATAAGGGGCCCTCCAGTGGCTACACCTTC. Translating gives CASSTYKGPSSGYTF.

This clonotype was detected many times. The chain has TRBV27 and TRBJ1-6; a weak D match, TRBD1 (6 bases). The CDR3 consists of 15 residues. V was cut by 0 bases and J by 10 bases, with 13 bases left in between. From germline, CDR1 is MNHEY and CDR2 SMNVEV (reference sequence). The CDR3: CASSLSDVQGSPLHF. The DNA of the CDR3 is TGTGCCAGCAGTTTATCCGATGTACAGGGATCACCCCTCCACTTT.

This clonotype was seen a few times. The chain combines TRBV5-1 with TRBJ2-2; D is possibly TRBD1 (7 bases). This CDR3 region has 17 residues. Trimming took off 3 bases at V and 4 bases at J, with 19 bases between the two ends. Germline loops: CDR1 SGHRS, CDR2 YFSETQ. The CDR3 DNA follows: TGCGCCAGCAGCTCAGGACCGTCAGGGGGGAGCACCGGGGAGCTGTTTTTT. Translated: CASSSGPSGGSTGELFF.

About this clonotype itself: A single base separates this from a much larger clone, so it may be a read error. The CDR3 DNA follows: TGTGCCAGCAGTTTCCAGCGGGGGCGGCCTGATGAGCAGTTCTTC. Translating gives CASSFQRGRPDEQFF. The chain employs TRBV27 and TRBJ2-5; TRBD2 aligns across 8 bases. The J call may be in error: the DNA end matches TRBJ2-1 better. Germline assignment: CDR1 MNHEY and CDR2 SMNVEV (reference sequence). This CDR3 has 15 amino acids.

In this sample, this clonotype turned up many times. This sequence joins TRBV12-3 or TRBV12-4 and TRBJ1-1; no reliable D call. The CDR3 runs to 14 residues. Between the trimmed V and J ends, which lost 1 base and 8 bases, there was a span of 14 bases. The CDR3: CASSLDTIPPEAFF. In DNA, the CDR3 is TGTGCCAGCAGTTTAGACACTATCCCGCCCGAAGCTTTCTTT.

This clonotype has ten or more counts. This rearrangement joins TRBV28 to TRBJ2-7, with 8 bases identical to TRBD1. Trimming took 5 bases from V and 2 from J; bases not matched to a gene: 14. Germline V gene data show CDR1 as MDHEN and CDR2 as SYDVKM. The CDR3 totals 17 residues. The CDR3 here is CASSRPGTGYRAYEQYF. The CDR3, as DNA: TGTGCCAGCAGTCGTCCCGGGACAGGATATAGAGCCTACGAGCAGTACTTC.